Sequencing of this T cell receptor beta chain was carried out in a study of blood T cell repertoires in COVID-19 (dated by TCRdb to 2020 to 2021). In terms of the full investigation: Collaborator samples came from the United States, Italy and Spain and covered acute and convalescent phases of COVID-19. The material from the prospective study consisted of cDNA or gDNA derived from T cells, B-cell-depleted T cells, or PBMCs. Subjects who had been exposed to COVID-19, were actively infected with it, or had recovered from it provided the deeply sampled blood TCRbeta repertoires that made up the dataset. A freely available public database, intended as a resource for researchers studying the immune response to SARS-CoV-2, is where the repertoires were released. Samples came from the ongoing ImmuneRACE study (first 160 participants) plus 1,254 subjects from 6 global collaborators. A de-identified subject ID, COVID-19 status, age in years and sex were almost always included in the sample metadata. Where HLA class I and class II types were available, the types were taken from metadata supplied by the sample provider, not from assay-based typing.

Participants in the prospective study were enrolled through a virtual design, were aged roughly 18 to 95 years, and lived in about 25 United States geographic areas. Cohort assignment in the prospective study relied on participant-reported clinical history from a screening survey and a study questionnaire. Each participant in the prospective study had whole blood, serum and a nasopharyngeal or oropharyngeal swab collected by mobile phlebotomists. Additional blood draws and questionnaires over an approximately two-month period could optionally be provided by prospective study participants. Before DNA extraction, blood samples from the prospective study were shipped at room temperature or frozen. This clone is a singleton in its sample. Its recognized antigen is unknown. Base qualities are missing; no much larger clone stands one base away. Taken from cysteine to phenylalanine, the CDR3 has 14 residues. Kept here is only the CDR3 DNA, which spans 42 bases and is read in frame from base 1. V loses 5 bases of germline sequence and J loses 3 bases, and the interval between the two ends is 11 bases. In the germline V gene (reference sequence), CDR1 corresponds to PRHDT and CDR2 to FYEKMQ.

TCRbeta CDR3 regions were amplified from genomic DNA using the immunoSEQ Assay, a bias-controlled multiplex PCR. The original pipeline was this. The number of nucleated cells in each sample was estimated from the amplification of reference gene primers within the assay. To quantify the absolute abundance of each unique TCRbeta CDR3 rearrangement, sequence reads were collapsed and filtered. For each sample, productive Simpson clonality was calculated by taking the square root of Simpson's diversity index across productive rearrangements. Drawn from immuneACCESS, this table holds only the in-frame rearrangements with V and J called that TCRdb kept. Clones are partly lost; checked studies trace under half to an unresolved V gene and leave the rest unexplained. V and J calls and clone size follow that table, whereas D and trimming were derived from the DNA. The sample table records about 300,000 clones; 90% of these occur just once. The ten largest clonotypes hold about 4.5% of the sample.

Overall results and qualifications from the work: How much clinical and demographic metadata was included differed by source and by participant, and the metadata was provided uncurated.

This clonotype originated in a woman aged 18-29 years with acute COVID-19. The chain employs TRBV13 and TRBJ2-1, and perhaps TRBD2 as D gene, on 5 matching bases. The sample taken for sequencing was PBMCs or T cells enriched from blood (not recorded which). The CDR3 protein is CASSELGLYNEQFF. The DNA sequence is given as TGTGCCAGCAGCGAGCTCGGACTCTACAATGAGCAGTTCTTC.